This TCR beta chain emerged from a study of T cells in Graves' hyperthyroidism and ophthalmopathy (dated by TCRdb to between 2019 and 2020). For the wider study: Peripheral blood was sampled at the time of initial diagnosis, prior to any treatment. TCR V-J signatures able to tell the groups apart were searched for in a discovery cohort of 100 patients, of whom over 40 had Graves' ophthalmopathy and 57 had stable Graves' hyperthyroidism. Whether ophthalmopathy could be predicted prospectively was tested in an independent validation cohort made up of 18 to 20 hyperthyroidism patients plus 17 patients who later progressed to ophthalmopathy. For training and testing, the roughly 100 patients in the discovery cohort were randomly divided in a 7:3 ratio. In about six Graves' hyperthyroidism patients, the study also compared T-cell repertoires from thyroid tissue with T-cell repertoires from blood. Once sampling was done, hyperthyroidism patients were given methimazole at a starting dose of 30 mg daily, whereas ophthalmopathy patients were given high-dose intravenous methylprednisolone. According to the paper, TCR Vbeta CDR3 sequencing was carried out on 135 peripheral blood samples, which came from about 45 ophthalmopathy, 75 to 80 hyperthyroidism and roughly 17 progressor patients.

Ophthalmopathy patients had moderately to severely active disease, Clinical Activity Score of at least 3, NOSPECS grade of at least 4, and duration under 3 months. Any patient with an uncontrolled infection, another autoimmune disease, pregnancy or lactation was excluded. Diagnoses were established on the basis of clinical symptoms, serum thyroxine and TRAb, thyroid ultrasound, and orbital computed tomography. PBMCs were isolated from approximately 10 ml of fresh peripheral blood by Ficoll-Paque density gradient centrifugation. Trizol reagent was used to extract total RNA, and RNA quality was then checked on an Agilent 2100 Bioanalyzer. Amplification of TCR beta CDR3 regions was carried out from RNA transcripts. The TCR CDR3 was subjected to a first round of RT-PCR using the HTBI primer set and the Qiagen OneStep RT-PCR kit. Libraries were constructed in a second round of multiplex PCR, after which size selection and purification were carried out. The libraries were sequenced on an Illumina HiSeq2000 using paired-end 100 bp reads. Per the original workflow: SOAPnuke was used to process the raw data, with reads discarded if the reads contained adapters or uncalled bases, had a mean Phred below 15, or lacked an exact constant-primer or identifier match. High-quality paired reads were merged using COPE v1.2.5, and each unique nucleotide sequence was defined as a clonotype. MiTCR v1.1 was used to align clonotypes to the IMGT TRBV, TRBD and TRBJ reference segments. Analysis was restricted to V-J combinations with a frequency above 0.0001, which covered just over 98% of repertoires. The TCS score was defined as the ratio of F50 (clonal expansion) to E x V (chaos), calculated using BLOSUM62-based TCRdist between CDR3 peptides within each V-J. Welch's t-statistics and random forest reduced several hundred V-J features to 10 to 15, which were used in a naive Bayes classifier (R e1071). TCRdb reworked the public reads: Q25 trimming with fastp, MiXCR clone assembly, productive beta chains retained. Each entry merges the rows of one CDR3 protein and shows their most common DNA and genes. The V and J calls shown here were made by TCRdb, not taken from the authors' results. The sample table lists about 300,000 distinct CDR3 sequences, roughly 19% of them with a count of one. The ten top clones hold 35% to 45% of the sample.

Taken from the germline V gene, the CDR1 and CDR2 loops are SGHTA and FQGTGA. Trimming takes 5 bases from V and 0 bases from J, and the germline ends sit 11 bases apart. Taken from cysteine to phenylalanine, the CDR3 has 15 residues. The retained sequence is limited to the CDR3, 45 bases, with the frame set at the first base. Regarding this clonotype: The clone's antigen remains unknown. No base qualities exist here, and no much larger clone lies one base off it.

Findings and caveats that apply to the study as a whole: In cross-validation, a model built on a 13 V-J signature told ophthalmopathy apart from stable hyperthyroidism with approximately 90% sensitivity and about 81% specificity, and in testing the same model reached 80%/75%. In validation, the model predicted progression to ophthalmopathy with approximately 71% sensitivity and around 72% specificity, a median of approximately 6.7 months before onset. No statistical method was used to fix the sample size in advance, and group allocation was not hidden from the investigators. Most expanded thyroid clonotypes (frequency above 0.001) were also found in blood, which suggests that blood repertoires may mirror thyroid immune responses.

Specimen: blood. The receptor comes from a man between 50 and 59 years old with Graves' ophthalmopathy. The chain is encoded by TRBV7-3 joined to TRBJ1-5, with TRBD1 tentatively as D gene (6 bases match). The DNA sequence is TGTGCCAGCAGCCCCCGGACAGCTAGCAATCAGCCCCAGCATTTT. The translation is CASSPRTASNQPQHF.